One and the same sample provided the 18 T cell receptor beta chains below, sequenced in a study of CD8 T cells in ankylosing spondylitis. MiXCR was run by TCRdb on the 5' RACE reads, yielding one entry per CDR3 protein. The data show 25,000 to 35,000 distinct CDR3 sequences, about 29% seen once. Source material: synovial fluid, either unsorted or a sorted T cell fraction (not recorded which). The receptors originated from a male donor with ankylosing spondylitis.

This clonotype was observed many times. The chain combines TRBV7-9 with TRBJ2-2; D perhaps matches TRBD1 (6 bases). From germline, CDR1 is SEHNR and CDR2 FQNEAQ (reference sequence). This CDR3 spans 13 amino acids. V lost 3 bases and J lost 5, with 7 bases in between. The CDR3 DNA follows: TGTGCCAGCAGCTTTACAGGGACCGGGGAGCTGTTTTTT. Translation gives CASSFTGTGELFF.

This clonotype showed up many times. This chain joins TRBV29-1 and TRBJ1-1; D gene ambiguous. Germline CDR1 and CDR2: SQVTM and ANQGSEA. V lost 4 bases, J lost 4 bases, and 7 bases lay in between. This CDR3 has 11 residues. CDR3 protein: CSVASVTEAFF. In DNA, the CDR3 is TGCAGCGTTGCTTCGGTCACTGAAGCTTTCTTT.

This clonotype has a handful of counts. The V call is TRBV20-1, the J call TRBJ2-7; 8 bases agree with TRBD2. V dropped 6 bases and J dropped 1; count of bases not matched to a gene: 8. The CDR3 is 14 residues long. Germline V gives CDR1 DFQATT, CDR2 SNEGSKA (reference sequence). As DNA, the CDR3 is TGCAGTGCGGGGTGGCTAGCGGGTTCCTACGAGCAGTACGTC. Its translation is CSAGWLAGSYEQYV.

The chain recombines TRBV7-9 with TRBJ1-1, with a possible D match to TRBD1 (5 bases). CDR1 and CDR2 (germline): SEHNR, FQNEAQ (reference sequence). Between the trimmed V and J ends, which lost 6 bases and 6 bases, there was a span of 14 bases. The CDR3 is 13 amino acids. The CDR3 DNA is TGTGCCAGCAGAGCAGGGTTTGGAGCTGAAGCTTTCTTT. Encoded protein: CASRAGFGAEAFF.

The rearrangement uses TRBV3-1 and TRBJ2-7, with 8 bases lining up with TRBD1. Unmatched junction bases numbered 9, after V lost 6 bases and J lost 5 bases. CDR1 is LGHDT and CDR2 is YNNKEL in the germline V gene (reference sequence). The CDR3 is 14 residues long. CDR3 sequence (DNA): TGTGCCAGCAGTCGAACCAGGGGGCACCACGAGCAGTACTTC. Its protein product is CASSRTRGHHEQYF.

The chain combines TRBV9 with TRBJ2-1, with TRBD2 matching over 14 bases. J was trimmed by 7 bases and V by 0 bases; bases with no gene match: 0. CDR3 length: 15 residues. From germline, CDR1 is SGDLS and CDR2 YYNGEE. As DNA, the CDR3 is TGTGCCAGCAGCGTAGGGACTAGCGGGAGGAATGAGCAGTTCTTC. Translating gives CASSVGTSGRNEQFF. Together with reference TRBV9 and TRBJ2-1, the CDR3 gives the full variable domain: DSGVTQTPKHLITATGQRVTLRCSPRSGDLSVYWYQQSLDQGLQFLIQYYNGEERAKGNILERFSAQQFPDLHSELNLSSLELGDSALYFCASSVGTSGRNEQFFGPGTRLTVL.

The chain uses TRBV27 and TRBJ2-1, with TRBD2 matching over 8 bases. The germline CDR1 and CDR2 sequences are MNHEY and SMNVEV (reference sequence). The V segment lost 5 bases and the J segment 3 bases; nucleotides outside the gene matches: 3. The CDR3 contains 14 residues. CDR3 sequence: CASSIGRGYNEQFF. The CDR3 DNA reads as TGTGCCAGCAGTATCGGGAGGGGCTACAATGAGCAGTTCTTC.

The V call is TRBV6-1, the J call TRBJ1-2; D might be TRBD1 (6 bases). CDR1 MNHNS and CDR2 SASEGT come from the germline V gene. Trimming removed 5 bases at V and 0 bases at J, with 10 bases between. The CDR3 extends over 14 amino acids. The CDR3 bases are TGTGCCAGCAGTCCGGACAGAACTAACTATGGCTACACCTTC. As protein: CASSPDRTNYGYTF.

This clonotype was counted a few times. Written as DNA, the CDR3 is TGTGCCTGGAGTGCCTTAGGACAGGGGGCGCGATACGAGCAGTACTTC. As protein: CAWSALGQGARYEQYF. The chain has TRBV30 and TRBJ2-7; 11 bases agree with TRBD1. Germline lookup yields CDR1 GTSNPN and CDR2 SVGIG (reference sequence). This CDR3 is built from 16 residues. The ends lost 1 base at V and 4 bases at J; junction bases unmatched: 9. Full variable domain (rest looked up from reference TRBV30 and TRBJ2-7): SQTIHQWPATLVQPVGSPLSLECTVEGTSNPNLYWYRQAAGRGLQLLFYSVGIGQISSEVPQNLSASRPQDRQFILSSKKLLLSDSGFYLCAWSALGQGARYEQYFGPGTRLTVT.

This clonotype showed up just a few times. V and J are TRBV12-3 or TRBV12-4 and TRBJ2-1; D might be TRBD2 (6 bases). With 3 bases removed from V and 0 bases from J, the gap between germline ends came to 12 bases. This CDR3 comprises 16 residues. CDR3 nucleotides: TGTGCCAGCAGTTTGACTAGTCCTTCCTCCTACAATGAGCAGTTCTTC. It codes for CASSLTSPSSYNEQFF.

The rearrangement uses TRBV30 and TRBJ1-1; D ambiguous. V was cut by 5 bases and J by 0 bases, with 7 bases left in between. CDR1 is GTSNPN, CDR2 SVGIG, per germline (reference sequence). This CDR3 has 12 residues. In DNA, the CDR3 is TGTGCCTGGTACACTATGAACACTGAAGCTTTCTTT. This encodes CAWYTMNTEAFF.

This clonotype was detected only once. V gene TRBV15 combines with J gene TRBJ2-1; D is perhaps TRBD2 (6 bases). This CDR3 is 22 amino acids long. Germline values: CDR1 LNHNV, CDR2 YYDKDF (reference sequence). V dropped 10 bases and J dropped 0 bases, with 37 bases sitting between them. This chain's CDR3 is CAILGGILGSPFPLCSYNEQFF. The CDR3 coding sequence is TGTGCCATCTTGGGGGGAATTCTGGGCAGCCCCTTCCCACTGTGCTCCTACAATGAGCAGTTCTTC.

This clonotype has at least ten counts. The CDR3, as DNA: TGTGCCAGCCTTGCGGGGATGGAGCAGTTCTTC. It specifies CASLAGMEQFF. The rearrangement uses TRBV12-3 or TRBV12-4 and TRBJ2-1; possible D gene TRBD2, 6 bases. CDR3 size: 11 residues. The germline V and J ends were trimmed by 8 bases and 10 bases, with 12 bases remaining between them.

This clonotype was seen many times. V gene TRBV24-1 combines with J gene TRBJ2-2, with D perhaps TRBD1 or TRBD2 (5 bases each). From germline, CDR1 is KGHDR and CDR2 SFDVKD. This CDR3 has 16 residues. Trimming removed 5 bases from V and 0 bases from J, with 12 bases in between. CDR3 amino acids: CATSAPGTANTGELFF. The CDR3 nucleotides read TGTGCCACCAGTGCCCCCGGGACGGCGAACACCGGGGAGCTGTTTTTT.

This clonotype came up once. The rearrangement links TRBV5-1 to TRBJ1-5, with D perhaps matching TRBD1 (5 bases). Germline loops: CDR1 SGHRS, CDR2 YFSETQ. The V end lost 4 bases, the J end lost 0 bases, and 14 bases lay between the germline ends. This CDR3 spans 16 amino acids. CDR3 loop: CASSRRGSYSNQPQHF. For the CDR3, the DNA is TGCGCCAGCAGCCGCCGGGGGTCCTATAGCAATCAGCCCCAGCATTTT.

The CDR3 DNA is TGCAGCGTTGAGGACCGTTTTGCTAGCGGGAGGTACAATGAGCAGTTCTTC. Protein: CSVEDRFASGRYNEQFF. The chain joins TRBV29-1 to TRBJ2-1, with 11 bases aligning to TRBD2. The CDR3 has 17 residues. Trimming cost V 3 bases and J 4 bases; bases outside gene matches: 11. Germline assignment: CDR1 SQVTM and CDR2 ANQGSEA.

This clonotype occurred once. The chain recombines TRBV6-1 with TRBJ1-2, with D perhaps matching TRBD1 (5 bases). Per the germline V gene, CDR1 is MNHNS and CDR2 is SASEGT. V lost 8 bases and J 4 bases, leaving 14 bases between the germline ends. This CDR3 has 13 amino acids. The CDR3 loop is CASPGVSSYGYTF. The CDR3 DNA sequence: TGTGCCAGCCCGGGGGTCTCGAGCTATGGCTACACCTTC.

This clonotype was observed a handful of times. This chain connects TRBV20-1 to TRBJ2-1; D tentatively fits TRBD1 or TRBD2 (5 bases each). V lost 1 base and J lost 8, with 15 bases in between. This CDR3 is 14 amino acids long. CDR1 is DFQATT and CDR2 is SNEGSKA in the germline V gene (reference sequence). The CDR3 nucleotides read TGCAGTGCTAGAGGGCAGGGACCCTTGGATGAGCAGTTCTTC. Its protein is CSARGQGPLDEQFF.